This T cell receptor (beta chain) was identified during a study of CD8+CD57+ T cells in acquired aplastic anemia. Across the study: The sorted CD4+ and CD8+ cells yielded an average around 3.2 ug of DNA.

V dropped 3 bases and J dropped 4 bases, with 19 bases sitting between them. Germline CDR1 SQVTM, CDR2 ANQGSEA. This CDR3 has 15 residues. The study profiled TCR beta VDJ and CDR3 using genomic DNA as template. TCRdb re-called the reads with MiXCR, one entry per CDR3 protein. The table has some 150,000 distinct CDR3 sequences, about two thirds seen once. This clonotype showed up just a few times. Only patients with CD8+CD57+ cell expansion on flow cytometry were chosen for sequencing. The sample was sorted CD4+, CD8+, or CD8+CD57+ T cells (not recorded which) from PBMCs. The receptor was derived from a human donor with aplastic anemia. The V call is TRBV29-1, the J call TRBJ2-7, with a tentative D call TRBD2 (6 bases). CDR3 loop: CSVDQGWGDGYEQYF. CDR3 nucleotides: TGCAGCGTTGATCAAGGGTGGGGGGATGGGTACGAGCAGTACTTC.